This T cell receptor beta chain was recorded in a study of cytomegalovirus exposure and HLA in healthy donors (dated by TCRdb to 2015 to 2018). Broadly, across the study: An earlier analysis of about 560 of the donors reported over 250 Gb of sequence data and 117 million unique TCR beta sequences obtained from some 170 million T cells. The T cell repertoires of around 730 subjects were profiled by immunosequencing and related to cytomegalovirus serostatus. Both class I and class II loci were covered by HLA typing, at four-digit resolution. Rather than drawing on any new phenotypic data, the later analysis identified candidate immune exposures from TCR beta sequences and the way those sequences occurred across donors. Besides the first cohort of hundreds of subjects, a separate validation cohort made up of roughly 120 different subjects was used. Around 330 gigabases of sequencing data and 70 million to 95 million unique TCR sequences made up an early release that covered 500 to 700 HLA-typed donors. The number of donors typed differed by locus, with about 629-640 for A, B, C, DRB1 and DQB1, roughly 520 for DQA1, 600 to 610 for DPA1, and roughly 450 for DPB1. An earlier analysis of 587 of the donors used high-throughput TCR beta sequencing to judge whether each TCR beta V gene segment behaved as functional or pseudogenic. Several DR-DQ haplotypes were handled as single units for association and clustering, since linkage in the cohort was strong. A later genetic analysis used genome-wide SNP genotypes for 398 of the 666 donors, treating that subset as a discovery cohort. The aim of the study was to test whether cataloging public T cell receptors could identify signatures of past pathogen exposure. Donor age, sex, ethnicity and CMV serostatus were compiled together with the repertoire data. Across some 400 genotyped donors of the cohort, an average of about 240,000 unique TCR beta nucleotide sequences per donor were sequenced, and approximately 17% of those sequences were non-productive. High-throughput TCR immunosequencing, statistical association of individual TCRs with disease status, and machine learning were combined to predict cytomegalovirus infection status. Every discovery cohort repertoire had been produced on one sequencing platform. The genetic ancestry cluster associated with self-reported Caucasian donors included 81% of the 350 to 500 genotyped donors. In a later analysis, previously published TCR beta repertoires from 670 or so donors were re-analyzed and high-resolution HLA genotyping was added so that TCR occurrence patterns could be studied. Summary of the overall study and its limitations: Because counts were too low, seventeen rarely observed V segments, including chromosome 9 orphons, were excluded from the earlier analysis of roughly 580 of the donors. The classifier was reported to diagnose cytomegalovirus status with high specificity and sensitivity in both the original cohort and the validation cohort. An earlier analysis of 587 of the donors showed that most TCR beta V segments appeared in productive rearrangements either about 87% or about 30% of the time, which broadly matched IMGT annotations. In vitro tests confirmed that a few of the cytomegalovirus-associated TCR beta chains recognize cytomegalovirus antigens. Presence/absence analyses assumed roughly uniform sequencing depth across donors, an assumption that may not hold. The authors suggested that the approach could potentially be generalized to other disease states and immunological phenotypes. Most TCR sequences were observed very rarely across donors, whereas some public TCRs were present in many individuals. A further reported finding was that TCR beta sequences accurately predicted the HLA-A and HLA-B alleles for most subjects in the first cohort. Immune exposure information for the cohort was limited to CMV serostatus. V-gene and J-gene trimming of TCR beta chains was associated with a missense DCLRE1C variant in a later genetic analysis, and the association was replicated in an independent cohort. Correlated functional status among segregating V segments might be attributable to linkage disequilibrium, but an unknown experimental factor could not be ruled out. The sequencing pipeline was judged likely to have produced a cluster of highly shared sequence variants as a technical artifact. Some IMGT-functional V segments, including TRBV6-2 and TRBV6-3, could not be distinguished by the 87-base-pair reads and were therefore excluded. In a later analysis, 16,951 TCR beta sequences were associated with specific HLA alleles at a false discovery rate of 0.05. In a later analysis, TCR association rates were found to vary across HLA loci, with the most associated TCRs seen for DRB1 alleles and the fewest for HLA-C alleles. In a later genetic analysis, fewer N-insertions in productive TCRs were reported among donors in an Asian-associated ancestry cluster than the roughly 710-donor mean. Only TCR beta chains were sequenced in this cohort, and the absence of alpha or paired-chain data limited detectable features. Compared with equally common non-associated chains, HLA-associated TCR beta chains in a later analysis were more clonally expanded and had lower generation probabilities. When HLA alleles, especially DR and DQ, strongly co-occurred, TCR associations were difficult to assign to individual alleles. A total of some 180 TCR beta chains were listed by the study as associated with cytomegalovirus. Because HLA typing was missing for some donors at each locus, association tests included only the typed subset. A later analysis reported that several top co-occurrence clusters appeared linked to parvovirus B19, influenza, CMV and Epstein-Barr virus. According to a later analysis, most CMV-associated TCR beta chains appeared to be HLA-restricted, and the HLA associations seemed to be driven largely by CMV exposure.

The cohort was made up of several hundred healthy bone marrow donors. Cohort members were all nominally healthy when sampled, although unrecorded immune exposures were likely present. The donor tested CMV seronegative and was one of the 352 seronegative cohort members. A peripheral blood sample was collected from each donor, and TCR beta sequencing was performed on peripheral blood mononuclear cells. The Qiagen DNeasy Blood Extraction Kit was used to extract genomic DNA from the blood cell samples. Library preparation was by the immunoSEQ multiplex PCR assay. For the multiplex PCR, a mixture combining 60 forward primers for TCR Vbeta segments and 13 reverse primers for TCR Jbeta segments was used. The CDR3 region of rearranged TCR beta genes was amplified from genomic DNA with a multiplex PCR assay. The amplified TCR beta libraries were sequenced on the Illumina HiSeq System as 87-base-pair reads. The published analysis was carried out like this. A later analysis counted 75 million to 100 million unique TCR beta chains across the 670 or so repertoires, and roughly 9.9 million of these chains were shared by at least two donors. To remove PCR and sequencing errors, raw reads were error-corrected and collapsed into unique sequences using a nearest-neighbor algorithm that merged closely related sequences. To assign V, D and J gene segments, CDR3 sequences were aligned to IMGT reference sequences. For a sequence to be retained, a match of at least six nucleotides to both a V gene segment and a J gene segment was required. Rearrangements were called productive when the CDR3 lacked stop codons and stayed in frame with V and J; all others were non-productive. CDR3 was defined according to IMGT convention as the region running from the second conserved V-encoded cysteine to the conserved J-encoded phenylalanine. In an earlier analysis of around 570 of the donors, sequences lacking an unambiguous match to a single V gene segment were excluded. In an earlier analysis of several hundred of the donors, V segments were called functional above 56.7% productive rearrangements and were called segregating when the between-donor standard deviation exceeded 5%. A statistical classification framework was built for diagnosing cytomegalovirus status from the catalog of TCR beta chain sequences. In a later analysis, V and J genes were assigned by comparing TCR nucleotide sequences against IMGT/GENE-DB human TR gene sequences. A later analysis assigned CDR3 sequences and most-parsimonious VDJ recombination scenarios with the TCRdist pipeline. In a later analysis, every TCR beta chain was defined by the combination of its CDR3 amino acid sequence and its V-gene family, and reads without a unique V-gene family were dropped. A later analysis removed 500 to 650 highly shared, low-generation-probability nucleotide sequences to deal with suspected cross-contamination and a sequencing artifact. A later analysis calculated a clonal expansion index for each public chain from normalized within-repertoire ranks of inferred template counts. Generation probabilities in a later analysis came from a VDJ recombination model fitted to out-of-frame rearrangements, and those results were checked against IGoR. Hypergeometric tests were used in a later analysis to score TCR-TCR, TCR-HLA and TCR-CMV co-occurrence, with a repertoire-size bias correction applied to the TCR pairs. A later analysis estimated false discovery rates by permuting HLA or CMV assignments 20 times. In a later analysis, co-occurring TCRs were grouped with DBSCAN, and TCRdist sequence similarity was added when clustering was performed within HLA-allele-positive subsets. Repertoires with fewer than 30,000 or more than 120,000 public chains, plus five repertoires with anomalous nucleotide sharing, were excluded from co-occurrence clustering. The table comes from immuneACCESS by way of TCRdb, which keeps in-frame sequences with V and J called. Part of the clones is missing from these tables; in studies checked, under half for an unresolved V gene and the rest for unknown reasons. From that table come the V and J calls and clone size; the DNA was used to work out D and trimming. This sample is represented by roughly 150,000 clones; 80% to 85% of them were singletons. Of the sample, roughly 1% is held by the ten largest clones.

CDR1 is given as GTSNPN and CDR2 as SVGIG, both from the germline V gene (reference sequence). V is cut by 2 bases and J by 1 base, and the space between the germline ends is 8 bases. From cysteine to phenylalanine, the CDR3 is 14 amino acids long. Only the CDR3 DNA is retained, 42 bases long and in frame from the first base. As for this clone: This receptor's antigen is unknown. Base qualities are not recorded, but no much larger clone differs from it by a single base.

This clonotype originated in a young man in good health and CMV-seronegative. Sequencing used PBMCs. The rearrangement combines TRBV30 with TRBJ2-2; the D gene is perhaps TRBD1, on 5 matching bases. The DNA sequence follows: TGTGCCTGGAGTACCGACAGGAACACCGGGGAGCTGTTTTTT. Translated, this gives CAWSTDRNTGELFF.